This T cell receptor (beta chain) was documented in a study of early T cells in non-severe SARS-CoV-2 infection. MiXCR, applied by TCRdb to the 5' RACE reads, yields one record per CDR3 protein. The table has roughly 72,000 distinct CDR3 sequences, about 13% seen once. This clonotype came up a few times. CDR3 length equals 15 residues. V lost 3 bases and J lost 2; bases outside the gene matches: 5. Germline V gene sequence: CDR1 DFQATT, CDR2 SNEGSKA (reference sequence). This clonotype was sampled from an adult who was a healthcare worker with PCR-confirmed SARS-CoV-2 infection or an uninfected control (not recorded which). Sample: whole blood. The genes are TRBV20-1 and TRBJ2-5, with 11 nucleotides matching TRBD2. The CDR3 reads CSASPTSGEQETQYF. CDR3 coding DNA: TGCAGTGCTAGCCCGACTAGCGGGGAGCAAGAGACCCAGTACTTC.